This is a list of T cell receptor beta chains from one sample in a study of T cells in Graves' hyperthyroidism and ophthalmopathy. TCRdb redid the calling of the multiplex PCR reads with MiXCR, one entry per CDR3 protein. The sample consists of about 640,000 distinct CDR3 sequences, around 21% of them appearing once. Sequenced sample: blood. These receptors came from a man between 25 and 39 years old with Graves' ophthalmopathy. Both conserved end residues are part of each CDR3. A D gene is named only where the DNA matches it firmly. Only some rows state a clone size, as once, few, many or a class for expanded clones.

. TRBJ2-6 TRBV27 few CASSSKTYRASGANVLTF TGTGCCAGCAGTTCCAAAACCTACAGGGCTTCCGGGGCCAACGTCCTGACTTTC
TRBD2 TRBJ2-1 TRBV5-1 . CASSFTSGRASYNEQFF TGCGCCAGCAGCTTCACTAGCGGGAGGGCCTCGTACAATGAGCAGTTCTTC
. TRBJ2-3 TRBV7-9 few CASSSYIGGTDTQYF TGTGCCAGCAGCTCGTACATTGGAGGCACAGATACGCAGTATTTT
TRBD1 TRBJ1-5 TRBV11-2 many CASSLGYRTGGSNQPQHF TGTGCCAGCAGCTTAGGTTATCGGACAGGGGGAAGCAATCAGCCCCAGCATTTT
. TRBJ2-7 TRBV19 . CASGKGHGYEQYF TGTGCCAGTGGGAAGGGGCATGGGTACGAGCAGTACTTC
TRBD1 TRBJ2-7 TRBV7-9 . CASSSSGTGMGYEQYF TGTGCCAGCAGCTCCTCCGGGACAGGGATGGGCTACGAGCAGTACTTC
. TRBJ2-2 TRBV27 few CASSFSGGELFF TGTGCCAGCAGTTTCTCCGGCGGGGAGCTGTTTTTT
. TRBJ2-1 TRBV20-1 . CSAKAPGNHPFYNEQFF TGCAGTGCTAAGGCCCCGGGGAACCACCCCTTCTACAATGAGCAGTTCTTC
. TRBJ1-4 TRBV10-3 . CAISGAGDEKLFF TGTGCCATCAGCGGTGCAGGGGATGAAAAACTGTTTTTT
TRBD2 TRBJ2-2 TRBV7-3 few CASSLKGLDTGELFF TGTGCCAGCAGCTTAAAGGGACTAGACACCGGGGAGCTGTTTTTT
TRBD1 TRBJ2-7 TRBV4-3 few CASSQASGGGYEQYF TGCGCCAGCAGCCAAGCGTCAGGGGGCGGTTACGAGCAGTACTTC
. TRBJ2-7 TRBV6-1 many CASSKFAVGDYEQYF TGTGCCAGCAGTAAATTCGCAGTCGGCGACTACGAGCAGTACTTC
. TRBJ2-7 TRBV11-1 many CASSLAVPLGAENYEQYF TGTGCCAGCAGCTTAGCGGTTCCCCTCGGCGCGGAGAATTACGAGCAGTACTTC
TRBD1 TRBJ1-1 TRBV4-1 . CATRQGAGGEAFF TGCGCCACCAGGCAGGGGGCGGGAGGTGAAGCTTTCTTT